These T cell receptor beta chains were read from a single sample in a study of siplizumab effects on memory and regulatory T cells. Repertoires were generated with immunoSEQ multiplex PCR, while TCRdb's copy carries only in-frame clones and drops some. The sample includes some 100,000 clones, roughly 94% seen only once; the top ten take 1% to 1.5%. Sequencing was done on a sample of non-Treg CD4+ T cells sorted from blood. The source of these receptors is a human donor in good health. Each CDR3 is given with its conserved first and last residue. A D gene is named only where the DNA matches it firmly. Not every row has a clone size; where given, it reads once, few, many or a size class.

v_gene,j_gene,d_gene,abundance,CDR3aa,CDR3nt
TRBV20-1,TRBJ2-7,.,.,CSANPYYEQYF,TGCAGTGCTAACCCCTACTACGAGCAGTACTTC
TRBV27,TRBJ2-3,TRBD2,.,CASSFPGTSGRAHTQYF,TGTGCCAGCAGTTTCCCTGGGACTAGCGGGAGGGCCCATACGCAGTATTTT
TRBV6-4,TRBJ2-1,.,.,CASSDRYNEQFF,TGTGCCAGCAGTGACCGATACAATGAGCAGTTCTTC
TRBV2,TRBJ1-5,.,.,CASSWSLVSNQPQHF,TGTGCCAGCTCTTGGAGTTTGGTTAGCAATCAGCCCCAGCATTTT
TRBV4-1,TRBJ2-5,TRBD2,.,CASSLNPGLTKETQYF,TGCGCCAGCAGCCTCAATCCGGGACTAACAAAAGAGACCCAGTACTTC
TRBV19,TRBJ2-5,TRBD2,.,CASKVSGRAQRRETQYF,TGTGCCAGTAAGGTCAGCGGGAGGGCCCAACGAAGAGAGACCCAGTACTTC
TRBV28,TRBJ2-5,.,.,CASREVGETQYF,TGTGCCAGCAGAGAGGTAGGAGAGACCCAGTACTTC
TRBV7-2,TRBJ2-1,TRBD2,.,CASSASGTSGDEQFF,TGTGCCAGCAGCGCATCCGGGACTAGCGGGGATGAGCAGTTCTTC
TRBV6-6,TRBJ1-2,.,.,CASSFLQQNYGYTF,TGTGCCAGCAGTTTCCTACAGCAAAACTATGGCTACACCTTC
TRBV6-5,TRBJ2-7,.,.,CASSRDNSYEQYF,TGTGCCAGCAGTCGGGACAACTCCTACGAGCAGTACTTC
TRBV7-2,TRBJ2-1,TRBD2,.,CASSFASGSWEQFF,TGTGCCAGCAGCTTCGCTAGCGGGAGTTGGGAGCAGTTCTTC
TRBV6-6,TRBJ1-5,.,.,CASSYDSSNQPQHF,TGTGCCAGCAGTTACGACAGCAGCAATCAGCCCCAGCATTTT
TRBV7-2,TRBJ2-4,TRBD1,.,CASSLGTGFAKNIQYF,TGTGCCAGCAGCCTTGGGACAGGGTTTGCCAAAAACATTCAGTACTTC
TRBV5-4,TRBJ2-2,.,.,CASSLTAGANTGELFF,TGTGCCAGCAGCTTGACTGCAGGGGCAAACACCGGGGAGCTGTTTTTT
TRBV19,TRBJ2-3,.,.,CASSRKGPLVVDTQYF,TGTGCCAGTAGCCGAAAAGGGCCCCTAGTTGTGGATACGCAGTATTTT
TRBV27,TRBJ2-7,TRBD2,.,CASSFSVPGLAGGEVYEQYF,TGTGCCAGCAGTTTTAGCGTCCCGGGACTAGCGGGAGGAGAGGTCTACGAGCAGTACTTC
TRBV2,TRBJ2-7,.,.,CASSVGSYEQYF,TGTGCCAGCAGTGTGGGCTCCTACGAGCAGTACTTC
TRBV5-1,TRBJ2-1,.,.,CASSLQKMADNEQFF,TGCGCCAGCAGCTTGCAGAAAATGGCTGATAATGAGCAGTTCTTC
TRBV11-3,TRBJ2-2,.,.,CASSLGTGELFF,TGTGCCAGCAGCTTAGGAACCGGGGAGCTGTTTTTT
TRBV29-1,TRBJ2-1,.,.,CSVEDTVAGQNEQFF,TGCAGCGTTGAAGACACAGTGGCGGGTCAAAATGAGCAGTTCTTC
TRBV18,TRBJ1-4,.,.,CASSLGTIANEKLFF,TGTGCCAGCTCCCTTGGGACAATTGCTAATGAAAAACTGTTTTTT
TRBV7-3,TRBJ2-2,TRBD2,.,CASSLRPTSGVTGELFF,TGTGCCAGCAGCTTACGGCCAACTAGCGGAGTCACCGGGGAGCTGTTTTTT
TRBV11-2,TRBJ1-2,TRBD1,.,CASSLNGDSYYGYTF,TGTGCCAGCAGCTTAAACGGGGACAGCTACTATGGCTACACCTTC
TRBV6-1,TRBJ2-1,.,.,CASGRLGYNEQFF,TGTGCCAGCGGGAGACTAGGATACAATGAGCAGTTCTTC
TRBV30,TRBJ1-5,.,.,CAWSVGQRNQPQHF,TGTGCCTGGAGTGTGGGGCAGCGCAATCAGCCCCAGCATTTT
TRBV6-5,TRBJ2-7,TRBD2,.,CASSRQRGSSYEQYF,TGTGCCAGCAGCCGGCAGCGGGGGAGCTCCTACGAGCAGTACTTC
TRBV19,TRBJ2-5,TRBD2,.,CASSILAGVGETQYF,TGTGCCAGTAGTATACTAGCGGGAGTAGGAGAGACCCAGTACTTC
TRBV19,TRBJ2-6,TRBD1,.,CASSIDTGAGANVLTF,TGTGCCAGTAGTATAGACACAGGGGCCGGGGCCAACGTCCTGACTTTC
TRBV19,TRBJ2-2,.,.,CASSSGWQAVELFF,TGTGCCAGTAGCTCCGGGTGGCAGGCGGTGGAGCTGTTTTTT
TRBV6-1,TRBJ2-7,.,.,CASSSGSYEQYF,TGTGCCAGCAGTTCCGGCAGCTACGAGCAGTACTTC
TRBV6-5,TRBJ1-4,TRBD1,.,CASSYSLTGSIEKLFF,TGTGCCAGCAGTTACTCCTTGACAGGGTCGATTGAAAAACTGTTTTTT
TRBV4-1,TRBJ2-3,.,.,CASSQRQGLSSTDTQYF,TGCGCCAGCAGCCAAAGACAGGGACTATCCTCCACAGATACGCAGTATTTT
TRBV6-6,TRBJ2-7,.,.,CASNFRGEGYEQYF,TGTGCCAGCAATTTCAGGGGGGAGGGCTACGAGCAGTACTTC
TRBV6-1,TRBJ1-2,.,once,CATKGGVTLYGYTF,TGTGCCACTAAAGGGGGGGTTACCCTCTATGGCTACACCTTC
TRBV28,TRBJ1-5,.,.,CASSRRYSNQPQHF,TGTGCCAGCAGTAGACGGTATAGCAATCAGCCCCAGCATTTT
TRBV9,TRBJ2-2,TRBD2,once,CASSVSGGHAGELFF,TGTGCCAGCAGCGTTTCGGGAGGGCATGCCGGGGAGCTGTTTTTT
TRBV5-1,TRBJ1-1,TRBD1,.,CASSQYIGGSLPEAFF,TGCGCCAGCAGCCAGTACATAGGGGGCAGTCTACCTGAAGCTTTCTTT
TRBV28,TRBJ1-2,TRBD1,.,CASSSGDRVYGYTF,TGTGCCAGCAGTTCGGGGGACAGGGTCTATGGCTACACCTTC
TRBV2,TRBJ2-2,.,.,CASSLGVVATGELFF,TGTGCCAGCTCGCTAGGGGTGGTAGCTACCGGGGAGCTGTTTTTT
TRBV6-4,TRBJ1-1,.,few,CASSDSRYGGEAFF,TGTGCCAGCAGTGACTCTCGTTATGGAGGTGAAGCTTTCTTT
TRBV5-1,TRBJ2-1,.,.,CASSPVRGYNEQFF,TGCGCCAGCAGCCCCGTTCGGGGCTACAATGAGCAGTTCTTC
TRBV2,TRBJ1-5,TRBD1,.,CASSPTGGGNQPQHF,TGTGCCAGCAGCCCAACAGGGGGTGGCAATCAGCCCCAGCATTTT
TRBV5-6,TRBJ1-5,.,.,CASSLGYSNQPQHF,TGTGCCAGCAGCTTGGGTTATAGCAATCAGCCCCAGCATTTT
TRBV10-1,TRBJ2-3,TRBD2,.,CASSESGGGTDTQYF,TGCGCCAGCAGTGAGTCGGGCGGGGGGACAGATACGCAGTATTTT
TRBV19,TRBJ2-5,.,.,CASSIRDFQETQYF,TGTGCCAGTAGTATCCGGGACTTCCAAGAGACCCAGTACTTC
TRBV5-6,TRBJ2-1,.,.,CASSYSNEQFF,TGTGCCAGCAGCTACAGCAATGAGCAGTTCTTC
TRBV2,TRBJ1-1,.,once,CASSTDFKTEAFF,TGTGCCAGCAGTACGGACTTTAAGACTGAAGCTTTCTTT
TRBV18,TRBJ1-2,.,.,CASSLRGEEGYTF,TGTGCCAGCTCACTTCGAGGGGAAGAAGGCTACACCTTC
TRBV6-6,TRBJ1-1,.,.,CASRIGTLNTEAFF,TGTGCCAGCAGAATAGGGACACTGAACACTGAAGCTTTCTTT
TRBV7-9,TRBJ2-3,.,.,CASSQPRPGTQYF,TGTGCCAGCAGCCAACCCCGCCCGGGTACGCAGTATTTT
TRBV15,TRBJ1-5,TRBD1,.,CATGRGQGSNQPQHF,TGTGCCACAGGGAGGGGACAGGGGAGCAATCAGCCCCAGCATTTT
TRBV5-1,TRBJ2-2,.,.,CASEAGSGTTGELFF,TGCGCCAGCGAGGCCGGGAGTGGCACCACCGGGGAGCTGTTTTTT
TRBV2,TRBJ2-2,TRBD1,.,CASSERGQGFGELFF,TGTGCCAGCAGTGAGCGGGGACAGGGATTCGGGGAGCTGTTTTTT
TRBV27,TRBJ2-7,.,once,CASSLYEQYF,TGTGCCAGCAGTCTCTACGAGCAGTACTTC
TRBV5-4,TRBJ2-2,.,few,CASSLKTTGELFF,TGTGCCAGCAGCTTGAAGACAACCGGGGAGCTGTTTTTT